This passage covers 22 T cell receptor beta chains from one sample sequenced in a study of blood T cells in healthy people across ages. A sample-barcoded 5' primer and a J-beta primer mix were used in a second PCR of roughly 6 to 11 cycles. Using its own MiXCR run on the 5' RACE reads, TCRdb lists one record per CDR3 protein. The table lists around 500,000 distinct CDR3 sequences, approximately 26% of them singletons, with about 3.9% in the top ten. The same data also went into a second study, on T cells of mothers and their children.

Material for sequencing was blood. All receptors come from a boy between 2 and 15 years old in good health.

This clonotype came up many times. The rearrangement joins TRBV5-6 to TRBJ2-1, with a possible D match to TRBD1 (6 bases). The V and J ends lost 3 bases and 5 bases respectively, with 9 bases between them. Germline V lookup: CDR1 SGHDT, CDR2 YYEEEE. The CDR3 is made up of 13 amino acids. Written as DNA, the CDR3 is TGTGCCAGCAGCTCCGGGACACACAATGAGCAGTTCTTC. It encodes CASSSGTHNEQFF.

This chain uses TRBV12-3 or TRBV12-4 with TRBJ1-1, with TRBD1 as a possible D gene (6 bases). This CDR3 has 14 amino acids. V lost 6 bases and J 1 base, leaving 12 bases between the germline ends. The CDR3 DNA reads TGTGCCAGCAGCCGTGGACAGCCGAACACTGAAGCTTTCTTT. Translated: CASSRGQPNTEAFF.

This clonotype was observed a handful of times. This rearrangement joins TRBV6-5 to TRBJ2-5; 10 nucleotides match TRBD2. Germline V CDR1 and CDR2: MNHEY, SVGAGI. The CDR3 is 17 residues long. V lost 4 bases and J lost 1; bases outside the gene matches: 9. This chain's CDR3 is CASSWLWTSGGQETQYF. In nucleotides, the CDR3 is TGTGCCAGCAGTTGGTTGTGGACTAGCGGAGGCCAAGAGACCCAGTACTTC.

The chain links TRBV7-9 to TRBJ2-3; D is uncertain. The V end lost 4 bases, the J end lost 2 bases, and 7 bases lay between the germline ends. This CDR3 region has 13 residues. Germline CDR1 SEHNR, CDR2 FQNEAQ (reference sequence). CDR3 nucleotide sequence: TGTGCCAGCAGCTCGGCAGACACAGATACGCAGTATTTT. Translation gives CASSSADTDTQYF.

J is TRBJ1-1 and V is TRBV2; 7 bases fit TRBD1. This CDR3 region has 14 residues. Germline lookup yields CDR1 SNHLY and CDR2 FYNNEI. Trimming removed 7 bases from V and 4 bases from J; junction bases left unmatched: 9. The CDR3 loop is CASTNIKGATEAFF. The CDR3 DNA is TGTGCCAGCACCAACATCAAGGGGGCCACTGAAGCTTTCTTT. Together with reference TRBV2 and TRBJ1-1, the CDR3 gives the full variable domain: EPEVTQTPSHQVTQMGQEVILRCVPISNHLYFYWYRQILGQKVEFLVSFYNNEISEKSEIFDDQFSVERPDGSNFTLKIRSTKLEDSAMYFCASTNIKGATEAFFGQGTRLTVV.

The sample holds a few counts of this clonotype. The CDR3 DNA follows: TGTGCCAGCAACGAGCCCGTGCGCAATGAGCAGTTCTTC. Its protein is CASNEPVRNEQFF. The chain has TRBV6-6 and TRBJ2-1, with no clear D. CDR3 length: 13 amino acids. Germline V gives CDR1 MNHNY, CDR2 SVGAGI (reference sequence). V shed 7 bases and J shed 6 bases, with 13 bases lying between them.

The chain recombines TRBV15 with TRBJ2-4; tentatively, D is TRBD2 (6 bases). Germline lookup yields CDR1 LNHNV and CDR2 YYDKDF (reference sequence). Trimming removed 1 base at V and 1 base at J, with 11 bases between. There are 16 residues in the CDR3. The CDR3 DNA sequence: TGTGCCACCAGCAGAGCGTCCGGGAGTGCCAAAAACATTCAGTACTTC. Its translation is CATSRASGSAKNIQYF.

In the case of this clonotype: The final CDR3 position lacks the conserved phenylalanine or tryptophan, pointing to a likely read error. The limits of the CDR3 on the DNA are not certain, so only TCRdb's listed CDR3 is given. V is TRBV12-3 or TRBV12-4 and J is TRBJ2-3; TRBD2, as called in the table, went unchecked against the DNA. Both ends counted, the CDR3 spans 19 residues. The CDR3 reads CASSLRLAGGRSSTDTEYS.

This clonotype was observed many times. This chain links TRBV15 with TRBJ2-7; D might be TRBD1 (6 bases). The CDR3 has 14 amino acids. CDR1 and CDR2 from the germline V gene are LNHNV and YYDKDF (reference sequence). Trimming cost V 5 bases and J 3 bases, with 14 bases left between them. The DNA for the CDR3 is TGTGCCACCAGCGAGACAGGAGAAGTCTACGAGCAGTACTTC. Translating it yields CATSETGEVYEQYF.

Regarding this clonotype: At one boundary the junction diverges from the germline segment, which might be a read error. The J gene is TRBJ1-2, the V gene TRBV10-3; 7 nucleotides agree with TRBD1. This CDR3 contains 15 residues. Per germline, CDR1 ENHRY and CDR2 SYGVKD. In nucleotides, the CDR3 is TGTGCCATCAGTGGCGGGACAGCGAAGACGGATGGCCACACCTTC. It specifies CAISGGTAKTDGHTF.

This clonotype is a singleton in its sample. The chain uses TRBV6-1 and TRBJ1-2; 7 positions agree with TRBD1. This CDR3 is built from 17 residues. V gave up 7 bases and J gave up 1 base; unmatched junction bases: 15. Per germline, CDR1 MNHNS and CDR2 SASEGT. The CDR3 spells CASTPPRGDRFNYGYTF. The CDR3 DNA is TGTGCCAGCACCCCTCCTAGGGGGGACAGATTTAACTATGGCTACACCTTC.

This clonotype was counted a few times. The V and J genes are TRBV20-1 and TRBJ2-7; the match to TRBD1 covers 7 bases. V was pared by 6 bases and J by 0 bases, with 8 bases of the junction left unmatched. From germline, CDR1 is DFQATT and CDR2 SNEGSKA (reference sequence). This CDR3 comprises 14 residues. The CDR3 region is CSAREGASSYEQYF. The CDR3 DNA reads as TGCAGTGCCCGAGAGGGGGCAAGCTCCTACGAGCAGTACTTC.

This chain joins TRBV7-2 and TRBJ2-3, with TRBD2 as a possible D gene (5 bases). Trimming shortened V by 1 base and J by 3 bases, and 20 bases separated the two germline ends. CDR1 and CDR2 from the germline V gene are SGHTA and FQGNSA. The CDR3 contains 18 residues. The CDR3, as DNA: TGTGCCAGCAGCTTAGAAGGGCGTAGCCTAGCTGGGACAGATACGCAGTATTTT. Residues: CASSLEGRSLAGTDTQYF.

This clonotype occurred a few times. The junction departs from germline at one end; a sequencing error may be responsible. This sequence joins TRBV12-3 or TRBV12-4 and TRBJ2-3, with 7 bases identical to TRBD2. CDR3 size: 16 residues. The CDR3 spells CASSLDEGGSTDAQYF. The CDR3 DNA reads as TGTGCCAGCAGCCTGGATGAGGGAGGGAGCACAGATGCGCAGTATTTT.

The chain uses TRBV5-1 and TRBJ1-5; D call uncertain. The V and J ends lost 7 bases and 3 bases respectively, with 14 bases between them. This CDR3 has 14 amino acids. Germline V gene sequence: CDR1 SGHRS, CDR2 YFSETQ. The DNA for the CDR3 is TGCGCCAGCTCCCGCGACTACCACAATCAGCCCCAGCATTTT. Translated, it gives CASSRDYHNQPQHF.

This clonotype appeared a few times. At one boundary the junction diverges from the germline segment, which might be a read error. This chain connects TRBV10-2 to TRBJ2-2; 7 nucleotides align to TRBD1. Germline CDR1 is WSHSY and CDR2 is SAAADI. The CDR3 extends over 13 amino acids. The CDR3 region is CVSSDRDTGELFF. CDR3 DNA: TGCGTCAGCAGTGACAGGGACACCGGGGAGCTGTTTTTT.

This clonotype was seen more than once but under ten times. CDR3 in DNA: TGCAGCGTTTATGGCTCTGGGGCCAACGTCCTGACTTTC. Its protein product is CSVYGSGANVLTF. V is TRBV29-1 and J is TRBJ2-6; D not certain. Germline lookup yields CDR1 SQVTM and CDR2 ANQGSEA. Trimming cost V 5 bases and J 0 bases, with 5 bases left between them. The CDR3 consists of 13 residues.

This clonotype was counted ten times or more. The rearrangement links TRBV4-1 to TRBJ2-1; a weak D match, TRBD1 (5 bases). This CDR3 has 12 amino acids. Germline CDR1 reads MGHRA; CDR2 reads YSYEKL. V lost 0 bases and J lost 9, with 6 bases in between. CDR3 in amino acids: CASSQERGEQFF. In nucleotides, the CDR3 is TGCGCCAGCAGCCAAGAAAGGGGTGAGCAGTTCTTC.

CDR3 region: CASSQEWLSPLHF. The CDR3, as DNA: TGTGCCAGCAGCCAAGAATGGCTGTCACCCCTCCACTTT. The chain recombines TRBV14 with TRBJ1-6; D gene unclear. The CDR3 totals 13 residues. V dropped 0 bases and J dropped 10 bases, with 7 bases sitting between them. The germline V gene has CDR1 SGHDN and CDR2 FVKESK.

The table lists this clonotype with a few counts. The genes are TRBV29-1 and TRBJ1-2; 7 nucleotides line up with TRBD1. CDR3 size: 13 residues. V trimming: 6 bases; J trimming: 5 bases; junction bases outside the gene matches: 9. CDR1 is SQVTM and CDR2 is ANQGSEA in the germline V gene. CDR3 bases: TGCAGCGTCCGAAAGGGGGCGGATTATGGCTACACCTTC. Its protein is CSVRKGADYGYTF.

The chain combines TRBV10-3 with TRBJ1-5; tentatively, D is TRBD1 (5 bases). Germline V gives CDR1 ENHRY, CDR2 SYGVKD. CDR3 size: 15 residues. V was cut by 0 bases and J by 4 bases, with 10 bases left in between. CDR3 DNA: TGTGCCATCAGTGAGTCGACAGCGGGTAATCAGCCCCAGCATTTT. Amino acids: CAISESTAGNQPQHF.

In this sample, this clonotype turned up a few times. The chain couples TRBV3-1 to TRBJ1-2; no definite D call. V shed 0 bases and J shed 2 bases, with 7 bases lying between them. The CDR3 runs to 14 residues. Germline V lookup: CDR1 LGHDT, CDR2 YNNKEL (reference sequence). The CDR3 is CASSQEPHNYGYTF. The CDR3 bases are TGTGCCAGCAGCCAAGAACCACACAACTATGGCTACACCTTC.